A selection of T cell receptor beta chains follows, all from one sample in a study of Graves' ophthalmopathy and Graves' hyperthyroidism. TCRdb redid the calling of the multiplex PCR reads with MiXCR, one entry per CDR3 protein. The sample holds about 620,000 distinct CDR3 sequences, 20% to 25% seen once. Sequencing used peripheral blood. Receptors originate from a woman younger than 30 with stable Graves' hyperthyroidism. Some clones in this sample may be carry-over from other donors' samples. The CDR3 runs from the conserved cysteine through the conserved F or W. The D gene is left open where the match is weak. A row's size may be missing; if present it is once, few, many or a size class.

cdr3_length: 15
j_call: TRBJ1-6
d_call: -
v_call: TRBV20-1
clone_size: few
cdr3_nt: TGCAGTGCTAGTACGGCAGGGCGAGCTAATTCACCCCTCCACTTT
cdr3_aa: CSASTAGRANSPLHF

cdr3_length: 16
j_call: TRBJ1-1
d_call: TRBD1
v_call: TRBV4-1
clone_size: many
cdr3_nt: TGCGCCAGCAGCCAAAGCGGACAGGTCGGTCGGACTGAAGCTTTCTTT
cdr3_aa: CASSQSGQVGRTEAFF

cdr3_length: 15
j_call: TRBJ2-4
d_call: TRBD1
v_call: TRBV7-6
clone_size: -
cdr3_nt: TGTTCCAGCAGCTCGATACAGGGGGCACGGAACATTCAGTACTTC
cdr3_aa: CSSSSIQGARNIQYF

cdr3_length: 13
j_call: TRBJ2-5
d_call: TRBD2
v_call: TRBV20-1
clone_size: -
cdr3_nt: TGCAGTGCGTCACTAGCGGGGGTGGAGACCCAGTACTTC
cdr3_aa: CSASLAGVETQYF

cdr3_length: 13
j_call: TRBJ1-1
d_call: -
v_call: TRBV20-1
clone_size: many
cdr3_nt: TGCAGTGCTAGGGCTAATGAAGGCACTGAAGCTTTCTTT
cdr3_aa: CSARANEGTEAFF

cdr3_length: 14
j_call: TRBJ2-2
d_call: TRBD1
v_call: TRBV30
clone_size: -
cdr3_nt: TGTGCCTGGAGTGGTCCAGGGGGAACCGGGGAGCTGTTTTTT
cdr3_aa: CAWSGPGGTGELFF

cdr3_length: 14
j_call: TRBJ2-5
d_call: -
v_call: TRBV12-3/TRBV12-4
clone_size: many
cdr3_nt: TGTGCCAGCAGAGTTACTGGTTTCCAAGAGACCCAGTACTTC
cdr3_aa: CASRVTGFQETQYF

cdr3_length: 16
j_call: TRBJ1-5
d_call: TRBD1
v_call: TRBV12-3/TRBV12-4
clone_size: many
cdr3_nt: TGTGCCAGCAGAAACAGAAGGACAGGGGGCAATCAGCCCCAGCATTTT
cdr3_aa: CASRNRRTGGNQPQHF

cdr3_length: 13
j_call: TRBJ1-1
d_call: -
v_call: TRBV12-3/TRBV12-4
clone_size: many
cdr3_nt: TGTGCCAGCAGTCCCGACAGCCAGGTTAGCGCTTTCTTT
cdr3_aa: CASSPDSQVSAFF

cdr3_length: 16
j_call: TRBJ2-7
d_call: TRBD2
v_call: TRBV2
clone_size: -
cdr3_nt: TGTGCCAGCACGGCCTTTTTGGGGCTAGCGGCCTACGAGCAGTACTTC
cdr3_aa: CASTAFLGLAAYEQYF